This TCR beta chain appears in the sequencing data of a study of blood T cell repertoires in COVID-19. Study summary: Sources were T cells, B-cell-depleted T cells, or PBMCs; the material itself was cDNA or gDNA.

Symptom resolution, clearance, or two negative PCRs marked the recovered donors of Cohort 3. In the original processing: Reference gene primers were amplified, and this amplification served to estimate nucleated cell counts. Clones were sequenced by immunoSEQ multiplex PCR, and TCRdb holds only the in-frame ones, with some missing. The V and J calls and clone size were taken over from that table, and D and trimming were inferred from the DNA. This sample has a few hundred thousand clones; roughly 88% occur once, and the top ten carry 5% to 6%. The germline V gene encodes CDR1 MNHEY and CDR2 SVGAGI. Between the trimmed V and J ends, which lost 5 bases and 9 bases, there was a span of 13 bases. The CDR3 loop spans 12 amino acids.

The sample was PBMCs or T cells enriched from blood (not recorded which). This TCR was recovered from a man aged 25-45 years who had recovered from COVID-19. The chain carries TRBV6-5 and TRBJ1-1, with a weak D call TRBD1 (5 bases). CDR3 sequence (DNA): TGTGCCAGCAGTACTCCCGGGGGTAAAGCTTTCTTT. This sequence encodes CASSTPGGKAFF.